The rows below give T cell receptor beta chains drawn from one sample of a study of PD-1 blockade in classical Hodgkin lymphoma. Measured with immunoSEQ multiplex PCR; TCRdb has only the in-frame clones, and not every one. The sample includes around 65,000 clones, roughly 88% seen only once; the top ten take under 15%. The sequences come from peripheral blood mononuclear cells (PBMCs), collected at baseline. These receptors were obtained from a human donor with classical Hodgkin lymphoma. Each CDR3 is given with its conserved first and last residue. A D gene is named only where the DNA matches it firmly. Where a row states a size, it is once, few, many or the class of an expanded clone; other rows omit it.

J	D	V	size	CDR3	DNA
TRBJ1-1	NA	TRBV19	NA	CASSIGRWTEAFF	TGTGCCAGTAGTATAGGTCGTTGGACTGAAGCTTTCTTT
TRBJ1-1	NA	TRBV7-2	NA	CASSLAAQGNTEAFF	TGTGCCAGCAGCTTAGCGGCCCAGGGCAACACTGAAGCTTTCTTT
TRBJ2-7	TRBD2	TRBV19	once	CASKGLAGDEQYF	TGTGCCAGTAAGGGGCTAGCGGGGGACGAGCAGTACTTC
TRBJ2-1	NA	TRBV5-1	NA	CASRLTDINEQFF	TGCGCCAGCAGGCTGACAGACATAAATGAGCAGTTCTTC
TRBJ1-2	NA	TRBV6-6	NA	CASSYSQRDGYTF	TGTGCCAGCAGTTACTCGCAGAGGGATGGCTACACCTTC
TRBJ1-1	NA	TRBV30	NA	CAWSLNEAFF	TGTGCCTGGAGTCTAAATGAAGCTTTCTTT
TRBJ2-7	NA	TRBV5-6	NA	CASSLGVGDILPYEQYF	TGTGCCAGCAGCTTGGGGGTAGGGGACATACTTCCCTACGAGCAGTACTTC
TRBJ2-7	NA	TRBV2	NA	CASSHTGKVPYEQYF	TGTGCCAGCAGTCACACAGGGAAGGTCCCCTACGAGCAGTACTTC
TRBJ1-2	TRBD1	TRBV18	NA	CASSRGTGSGNGYTF	TGTGCCAGCTCACGAGGGACAGGCTCGGGGAATGGCTACACCTTC
TRBJ1-2	TRBD1	TRBV28	few	CASSPHSGTGGGYTF	TGTGCCAGCAGTCCACACTCCGGGACAGGGGGGGGCTACACCTTC
TRBJ1-1	NA	TRBV4-3	NA	CASSPTGTGAEAFF	TGCGCCAGCAGCCCTACCGGAACCGGCGCTGAAGCTTTCTTT
TRBJ2-1	NA	TRBV18	NA	CASSPPTPARSNEQFF	TGTGCCAGCTCACCACCGACCCCAGCCCGGAGCAATGAGCAGTTCTTC
TRBJ2-7	NA	TRBV7-7	NA	CASIGGSGPYF	TGTGCCAGCATTGGGGGGAGCGGACCGTACTTC
TRBJ1-2	NA	TRBV28	few	CASIGEGVFPANYGYTF	TGTGCCAGCATAGGGGAGGGGGTGTTTCCAGCTAACTATGGCTACACCTTC
TRBJ1-2	TRBD1	TRBV18	NA	CASSPPDRDYYGYTF	TGTGCCAGCTCACCCCCCGACAGGGACTACTATGGCTACACCTTC
TRBJ1-2	NA	TRBV6-5	NA	CASSYSKPSNYGYTF	TGTGCCAGCAGTTACTCGAAGCCTTCAAACTATGGCTACACCTTC
TRBJ1-4	NA	TRBV9	NA	CASSVGGLGETEELFF	TGTGCCAGCAGCGTAGGGGGGCTCGGCGAGACTGAAGAACTGTTTTTT
TRBJ1-6	TRBD1	TRBV10-3	NA	CATGTGGPWDNSPLHF	TGTGCCACCGGGACAGGGGGCCCTTGGGATAATTCACCCCTCCACTTT
TRBJ1-2	NA	TRBV25-1	NA	CASSPGTYGYTF	TGTGCCAGCAGCCCGGGGACATATGGCTACACCTTC
TRBJ1-2	NA	TRBV7-6	NA	CASSPSTGDNYGYTF	TGTGCCAGCAGCCCCTCGACAGGAGATAACTATGGCTACACCTTC
TRBJ2-5	NA	TRBV4-3	NA	CASSQERRGSETQYF	TGCGCCAGCAGCCAAGAGCGGAGAGGTTCGGAGACCCAGTACTTC
TRBJ2-7	NA	TRBV7-2	NA	CASGLAAQYEQYF	TGTGCCAGCGGGTTAGCCGCCCAATACGAGCAGTACTTC
TRBJ2-7	TRBD1	TRBV7-2	NA	CASSVVGTAYEQYF	TGTGCCAGCAGCGTAGTGGGGACAGCCTACGAGCAGTACTTC
TRBJ2-6	NA	TRBV5-1	once	CASSPTSSGANVLTF	TGCGCCAGCAGCCCTACAAGCTCTGGGGCCAACGTCCTGACTTTC
TRBJ1-4	NA	TRBV7-8	NA	CASRFLAGITNEKLFF	TGTGCCAGCAGATTCCTGGCCGGGATCACTAATGAAAAACTGTTTTTT
TRBJ1-5	NA	TRBV4-2	NA	CASSQVLADQPQHF	TGTGCCAGCAGCCAAGTGTTAGCGGATCAGCCCCAGCATTTT
TRBJ2-7	NA	TRBV5-5	NA	CASSYLFTAGSGEQYF	TGTGCCAGCAGCTATCTCTTCACTGCAGGGTCGGGCGAGCAGTACTTC
TRBJ1-2	TRBD1	TRBV7-9	NA	CASSPPGDRGLDYGYTF	TGTGCCAGCAGCCCTCCCGGGGACAGGGGGCTAGACTATGGCTACACCTTC
TRBJ1-4	NA	TRBV19	NA	CASSIQGTAEKLFF	TGTGCCAGTAGTATTCAGGGTACGGCTGAAAAACTGTTTTTT
TRBJ1-3	NA	TRBV5-1	NA	CASSRGGGSRSGNTIYF	TGCGCCAGCAGCCGCGGAGGGGGGAGTCGCTCTGGAAACACCATATATTTT
TRBJ1-2	NA	TRBV7-9	few	CASSLPVAGRYGYTF	TGTGCCAGCAGCTTACCTGTTGCAGGGCGGTATGGCTACACCTTC
TRBJ2-7	NA	TRBV21-1	few	CASSLPPGQGPYEQYF	TGTGCCAGCAGCCTACCACCGGGACAGGGTCCCTACGAGCAGTACTTC
TRBJ1-2	NA	TRBV19	NA	CASSIDPTGNYGYTF	TGTGCCAGTAGTATAGATCCCACAGGGAACTATGGCTACACCTTC
TRBJ1-1	NA	TRBV5-5	NA	CASSLEATGLRTEAFF	TGTGCCAGCAGCTTGGAAGCCACAGGGTTACGCACTGAAGCTTTCTTT
TRBJ2-1	NA	TRBV7-8	NA	CASSLVWGAFDNEQFF	TGTGCCAGCAGCTTAGTCTGGGGGGCCTTTGACAATGAGCAGTTCTTC
TRBJ2-1	TRBD1	TRBV27	NA	CASNPTDRPQSSYNEQFF	TGTGCCAGCAACCCTACGGACAGGCCCCAGAGCTCCTACAATGAGCAGTTCTTC
TRBJ1-1	NA	TRBV9	NA	CASSSGITPEAFF	TGTGCCAGCAGCAGTGGTATAACCCCTGAAGCTTTCTTT
TRBJ1-3	NA	TRBV30	NA	CASRGGWENTIYF	TGTGCCTCCCGCGGGGGCTGGGAAAACACCATATATTTT
TRBJ1-1	TRBD1	TRBV9	NA	CASKGQGRTEAFF	TGTGCCAGCAAGGGACAGGGGAGAACTGAAGCTTTCTTT
TRBJ2-1	TRBD2	TRBV25-1	NA	CASRYGGAMNEQFF	TGTGCCAGCAGGTACGGGGGGGCCATGAATGAGCAGTTCTTC
TRBJ2-7	NA	TRBV6-1	NA	CASAQMTVSYEQYF	TGTGCCAGTGCACAGATGACAGTCTCCTACGAGCAGTACTTC
TRBJ1-2	TRBD1	TRBV6-5	NA	CASSYAQGYGYTF	TGTGCCAGCAGTTATGCACAGGGGTATGGCTACACCTTC
TRBJ1-6	TRBD1	TRBV15	NA	CATSRGTGGYNSPLHF	TGTGCCACCAGCAGAGGGACAGGGGGGTATAATTCACCCCTCCACTTT
TRBJ1-1	NA	TRBV18	NA	CASSPNPLFGVNTEAFF	TGTGCCAGCTCACCAAATCCACTATTCGGGGTAAACACTGAAGCTTTCTTT
TRBJ1-4	NA	TRBV18	once	CATSPTFNEKLFF	TGTGCCACGTCGCCGACGTTTAATGAAAAACTGTTTTTT
TRBJ2-7	NA	TRBV5-1	NA	CASSLATVAGEQYF	TGCGCCAGCAGCTTGGCTACGGTCGCGGGGGAGCAGTACTTC
TRBJ2-5	NA	TRBV7-9	NA	CASSPVTETQYF	TGTGCCAGCAGCCCCGTCACGGAGACCCAGTACTTC
TRBJ2-7	NA	TRBV5-1	NA	CASSLVGPYEQYF	TGCGCCAGCAGCTTGGTCGGCCCCTACGAGCAGTACTTC
TRBJ2-7	NA	TRBV14	NA	CASSQLRAYEQYF	TGTGCCAGCAGCCAACTCAGGGCATACGAGCAGTACTTC
TRBJ2-5	TRBD2	TRBV7-9	NA	CASSPLAGGSETQYF	TGTGCCAGCAGCCCCTTAGCGGGGGGCTCCGAGACCCAGTACTTC
TRBJ1-2	NA	TRBV6-1	NA	CASTQGEDYGYTF	TGTGCCAGCACACAGGGTGAGGACTATGGCTACACCTTC
TRBJ1-2	NA	TRBV2	NA	CASSEALPDSNYGYTF	TGTGCCAGCAGTGAAGCGCTTCCGGATTCTAACTATGGCTACACCTTC
TRBJ1-4	NA	TRBV5-1	NA	CASSLEGKGDEKLFF	TGCGCCAGCAGCTTGGAAGGGAAGGGGGATGAAAAACTGTTTTTT